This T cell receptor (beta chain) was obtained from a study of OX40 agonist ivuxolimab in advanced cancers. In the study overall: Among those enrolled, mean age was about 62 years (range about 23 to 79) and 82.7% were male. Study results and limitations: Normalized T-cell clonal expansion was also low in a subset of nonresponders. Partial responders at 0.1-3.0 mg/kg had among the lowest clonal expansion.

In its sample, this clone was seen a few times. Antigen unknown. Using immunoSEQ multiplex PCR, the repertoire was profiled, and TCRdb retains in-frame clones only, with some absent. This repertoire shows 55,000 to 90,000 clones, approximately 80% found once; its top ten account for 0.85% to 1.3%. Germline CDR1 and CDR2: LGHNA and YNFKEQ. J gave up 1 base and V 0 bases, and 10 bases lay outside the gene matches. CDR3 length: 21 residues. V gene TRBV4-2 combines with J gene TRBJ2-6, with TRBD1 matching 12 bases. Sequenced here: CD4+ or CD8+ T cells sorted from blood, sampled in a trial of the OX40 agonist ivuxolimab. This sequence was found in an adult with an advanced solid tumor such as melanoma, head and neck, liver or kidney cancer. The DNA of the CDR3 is TGTGCCAGCAGCCAAGATCGCCGGGACAGGGGGCGCGGGTCTGGGGCCAACGTCCTGACTTTC. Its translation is CASSQDRRDRGRGSGANVLTF.